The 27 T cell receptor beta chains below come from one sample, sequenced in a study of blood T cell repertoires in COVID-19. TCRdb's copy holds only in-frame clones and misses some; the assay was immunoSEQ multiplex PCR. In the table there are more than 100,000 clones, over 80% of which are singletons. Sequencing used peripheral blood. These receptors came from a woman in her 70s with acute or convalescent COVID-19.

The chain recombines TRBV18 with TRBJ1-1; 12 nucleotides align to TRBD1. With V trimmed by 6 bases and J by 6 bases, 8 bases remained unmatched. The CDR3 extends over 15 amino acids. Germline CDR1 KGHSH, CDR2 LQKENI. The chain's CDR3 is CASSAGTGGESEAFF. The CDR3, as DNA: TGTGCCAGCTCGGCCGGGACAGGGGGCGAATCTGAAGCTTTCTTT.

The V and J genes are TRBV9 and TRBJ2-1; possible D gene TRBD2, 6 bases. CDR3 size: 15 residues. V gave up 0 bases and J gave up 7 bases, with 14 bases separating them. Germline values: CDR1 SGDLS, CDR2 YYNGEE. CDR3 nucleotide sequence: TGTGCCAGCAGCGTAGGGACTACTCATAAGAATGAGCAGTTCTTC. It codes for CASSVGTTHKNEQFF. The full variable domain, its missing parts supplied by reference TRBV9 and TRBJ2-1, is DSGVTQTPKHLITATGQRVTLRCSPRSGDLSVYWYQQSLDQGLQFLIQYYNGEERAKGNILERFSAQQFPDLHSELNLSSLELGDSALYFCASSVGTTHKNEQFFGPGTRLTVL.

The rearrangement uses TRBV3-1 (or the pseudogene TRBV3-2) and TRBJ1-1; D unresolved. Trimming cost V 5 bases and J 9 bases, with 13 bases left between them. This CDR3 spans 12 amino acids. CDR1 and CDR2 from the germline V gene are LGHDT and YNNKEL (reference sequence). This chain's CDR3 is CASSTPPRKAFF. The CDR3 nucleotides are TGTGCCAGCAGCACCCCCCCGAGAAAAGCTTTCTTT.

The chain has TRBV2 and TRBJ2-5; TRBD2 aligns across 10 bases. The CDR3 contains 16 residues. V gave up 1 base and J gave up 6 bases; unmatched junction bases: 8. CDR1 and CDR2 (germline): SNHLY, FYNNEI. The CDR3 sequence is CASSEGYGTSVKTQYF. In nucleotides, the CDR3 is TGTGCCAGCAGTGAAGGGTATGGGACTAGCGTAAAGACCCAGTACTTC.

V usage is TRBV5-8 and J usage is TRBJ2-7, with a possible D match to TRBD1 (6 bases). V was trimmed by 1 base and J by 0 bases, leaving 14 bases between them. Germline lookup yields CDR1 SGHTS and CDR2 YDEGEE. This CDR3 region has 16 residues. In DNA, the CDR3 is TGTGCCAGCAGCTTGAGTCGACAGGAATTCTCCTACGAGCAGTACTTC. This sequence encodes CASSLSRQEFSYEQYF.

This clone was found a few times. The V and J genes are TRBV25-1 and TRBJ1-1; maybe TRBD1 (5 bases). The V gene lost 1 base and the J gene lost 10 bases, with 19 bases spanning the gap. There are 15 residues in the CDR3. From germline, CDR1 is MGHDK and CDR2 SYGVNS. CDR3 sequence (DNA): TGTGCCAGCAGTGAATCTAAAACGGGGGGGTTGGGAGCTTTCTTT. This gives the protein CASSESKTGGLGAFF. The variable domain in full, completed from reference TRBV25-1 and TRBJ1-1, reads EADIYQTPRYLVIGTGKKITLECSQTMGHDKMYWYQQDPGMELHLIHYSYGVNSTEKGDLSSESTVSRIRTEHFPLTLESARPSHTSQYLCASSESKTGGLGAFFGQGTRLTVV.

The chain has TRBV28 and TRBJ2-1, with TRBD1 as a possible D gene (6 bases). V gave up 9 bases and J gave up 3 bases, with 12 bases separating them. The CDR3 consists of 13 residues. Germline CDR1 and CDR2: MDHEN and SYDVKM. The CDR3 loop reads CASYTGLYNEQFF. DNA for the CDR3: TGTGCCAGTTATACAGGGCTCTACAATGAGCAGTTCTTC.

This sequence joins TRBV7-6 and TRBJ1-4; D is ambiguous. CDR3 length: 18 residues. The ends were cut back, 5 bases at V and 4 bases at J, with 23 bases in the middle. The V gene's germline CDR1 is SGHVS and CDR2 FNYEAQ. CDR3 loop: CASSPLRSTEIVNEKLFF. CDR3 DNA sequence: TGTGCCAGCAGCCCCTTGAGGTCAACCGAGATTGTTAATGAAAAACTGTTTTTT.

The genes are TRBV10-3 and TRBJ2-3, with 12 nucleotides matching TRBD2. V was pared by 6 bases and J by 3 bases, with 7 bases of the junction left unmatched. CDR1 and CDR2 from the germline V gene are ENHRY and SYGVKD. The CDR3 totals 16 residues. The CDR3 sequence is CAIRIGLAGITDTQYF. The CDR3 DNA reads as TGTGCCATCAGAATTGGACTAGCGGGGATAACAGATACGCAGTATTTT.

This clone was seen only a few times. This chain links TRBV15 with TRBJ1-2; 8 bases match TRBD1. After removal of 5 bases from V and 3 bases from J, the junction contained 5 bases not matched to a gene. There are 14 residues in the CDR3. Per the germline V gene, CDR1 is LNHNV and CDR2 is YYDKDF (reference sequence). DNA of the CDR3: TGTGCCACCAGCGTGGGGACAGGACACTATGGCTACACCTTC. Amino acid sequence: CATSVGTGHYGYTF.

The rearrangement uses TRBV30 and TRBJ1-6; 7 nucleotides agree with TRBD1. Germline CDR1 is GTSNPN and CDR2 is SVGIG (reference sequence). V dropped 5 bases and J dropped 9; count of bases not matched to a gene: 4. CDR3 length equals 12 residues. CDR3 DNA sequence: TGTGCCTGGGCGACAGGGTTTTCACCCCTCCACTTT. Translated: CAWATGFSPLHF. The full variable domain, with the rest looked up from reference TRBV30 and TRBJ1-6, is SQTIHQWPATLVQPVGSPLSLECTVEGTSNPNLYWYRQAAGRGLQLLFYSVGIGQISSEVPQNLSASRPQDRQFILSSKKLLLSDSGFYLCAWATGFSPLHFGNGTRLTVT.

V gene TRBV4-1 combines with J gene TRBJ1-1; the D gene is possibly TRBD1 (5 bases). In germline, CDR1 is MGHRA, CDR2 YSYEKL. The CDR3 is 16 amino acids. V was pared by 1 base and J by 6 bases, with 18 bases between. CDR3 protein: CASSQGPLQGGAEAFF. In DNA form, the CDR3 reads TGCGCCAGCAGCCAAGGTCCACTCCAAGGAGGGGCTGAAGCTTTCTTT.

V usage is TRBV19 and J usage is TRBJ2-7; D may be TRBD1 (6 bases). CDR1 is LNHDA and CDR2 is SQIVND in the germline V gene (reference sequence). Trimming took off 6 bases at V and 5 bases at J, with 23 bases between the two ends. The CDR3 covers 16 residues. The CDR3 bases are TGTGCCAGTAGCGACACAACAGGGATCACTGGCGACGAGCAGTACTTC. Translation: CASSDTTGITGDEQYF. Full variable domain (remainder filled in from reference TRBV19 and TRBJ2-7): DGGITQSPKYLFRKEGQNVTLSCEQNLNHDAMYWYRQDPGQGLRLIYYSQIVNDFQKGDIAEGYSVSREKKESFPLTVTSAQKNPTAFYLCASSDTTGITGDEQYFGPGTRLTVT.

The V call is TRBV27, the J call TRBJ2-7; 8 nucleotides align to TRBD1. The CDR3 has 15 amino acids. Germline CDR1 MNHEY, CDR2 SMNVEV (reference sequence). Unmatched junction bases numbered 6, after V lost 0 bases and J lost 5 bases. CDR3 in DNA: TGTGCCAGCAGTTTATCCTACCGGACAGGGAACGAGCAGTACTTC. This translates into CASSLSYRTGNEQYF.

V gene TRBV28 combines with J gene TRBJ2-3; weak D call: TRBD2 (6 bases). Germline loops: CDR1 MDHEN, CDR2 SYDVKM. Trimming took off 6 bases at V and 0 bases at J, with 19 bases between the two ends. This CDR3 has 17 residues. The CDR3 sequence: CASSSLRGSTSTDTQYF. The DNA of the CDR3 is TGTGCCAGCAGCTCCTTGCGGGGTAGCACTAGCACAGATACGCAGTATTTT.

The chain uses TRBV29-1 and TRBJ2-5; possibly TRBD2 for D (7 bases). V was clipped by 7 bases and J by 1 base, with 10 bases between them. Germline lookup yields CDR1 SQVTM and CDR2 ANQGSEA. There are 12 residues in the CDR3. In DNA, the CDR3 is TGCAGCGGGGGGGGCATCCAAGAGACCCAGTACTTC. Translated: CSGGGIQETQYF.

Written as DNA, the CDR3 is TGTGCCAGCTCACCAGGAGGGTGGGACAGTTTTAATGAAAAACTGTTTTTT. Translation gives CASSPGGWDSFNEKLFF. The rearrangement joins TRBV18 to TRBJ1-4; 7 nucleotides align to TRBD1. There are 17 residues in the CDR3. J lost 4 bases, V lost 2 bases, and 10 bases had no gene match. Germline lookup yields CDR1 KGHSH and CDR2 LQKENI.

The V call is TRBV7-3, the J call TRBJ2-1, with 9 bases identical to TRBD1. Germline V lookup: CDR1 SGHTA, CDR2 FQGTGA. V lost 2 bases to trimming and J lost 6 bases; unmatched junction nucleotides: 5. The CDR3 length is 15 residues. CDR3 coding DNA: TGTGCCAGCAGCTTAGATGACAGGGGGGTCAATGAGCAGTTCTTC. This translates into CASSLDDRGVNEQFF.

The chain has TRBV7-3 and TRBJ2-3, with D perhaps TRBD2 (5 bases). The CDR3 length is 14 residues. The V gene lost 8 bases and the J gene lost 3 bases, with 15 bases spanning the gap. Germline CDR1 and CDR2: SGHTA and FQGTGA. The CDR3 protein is CASRTWELTDTQYF. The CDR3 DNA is TGTGCCAGCCGCACGTGGGAGTTAACAGATACGCAGTATTTT.

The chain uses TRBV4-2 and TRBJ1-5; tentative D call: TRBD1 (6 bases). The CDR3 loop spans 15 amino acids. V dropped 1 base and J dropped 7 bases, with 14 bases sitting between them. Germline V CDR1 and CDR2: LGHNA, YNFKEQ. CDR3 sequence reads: CASSQVGARDQPQHF. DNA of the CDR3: TGTGCCAGCAGCCAAGTGGGGGCAAGGGACCAGCCCCAGCATTTT.

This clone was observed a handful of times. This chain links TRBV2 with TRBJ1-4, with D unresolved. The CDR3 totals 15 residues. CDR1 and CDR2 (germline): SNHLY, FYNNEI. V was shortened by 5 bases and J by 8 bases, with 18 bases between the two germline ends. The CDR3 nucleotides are TGTGCCAGCAGTCCCCCGGACCGGGGAGGGGAAAAACTGTTTTTT. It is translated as CASSPPDRGGEKLFF.

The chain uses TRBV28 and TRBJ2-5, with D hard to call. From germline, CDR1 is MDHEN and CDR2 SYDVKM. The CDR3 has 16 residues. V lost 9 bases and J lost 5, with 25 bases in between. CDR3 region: CASTVRGATIGETQYF. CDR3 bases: TGTGCCAGTACCGTCAGAGGTGCCACCATTGGCGAGACCCAGTACTTC. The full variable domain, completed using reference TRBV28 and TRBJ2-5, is DVKVTQSSRYLVKRTGEKVFLECVQDMDHENMFWYRQDPGLGLRLIYFSYDVKMKEKGDIPEGYSVSREKKERFSLILESASTNQTSMYLCASTVRGATIGETQYFGPGTRLLVL.

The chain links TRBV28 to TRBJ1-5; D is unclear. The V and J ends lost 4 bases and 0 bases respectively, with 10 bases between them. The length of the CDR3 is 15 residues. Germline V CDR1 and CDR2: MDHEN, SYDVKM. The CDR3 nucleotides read TGTGCCAGCAGTTCGACTGGCCTTAGCAATCAGCCCCAGCATTTT. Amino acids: CASSSTGLSNQPQHF.

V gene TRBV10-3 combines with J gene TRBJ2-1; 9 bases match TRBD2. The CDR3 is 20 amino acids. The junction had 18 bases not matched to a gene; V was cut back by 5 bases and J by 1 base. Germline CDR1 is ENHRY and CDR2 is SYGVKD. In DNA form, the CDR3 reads TGTGCCATCAGTCACGGGGTGGGGACTAGCCTGATTTCTTCCTACAATGAGCAGTTCTTC. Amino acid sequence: CAISHGVGTSLISSYNEQFF.

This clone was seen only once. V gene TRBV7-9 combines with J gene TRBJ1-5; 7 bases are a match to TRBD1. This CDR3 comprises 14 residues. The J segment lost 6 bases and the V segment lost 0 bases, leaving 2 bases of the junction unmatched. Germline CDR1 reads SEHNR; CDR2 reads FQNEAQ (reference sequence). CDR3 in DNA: TGTGCCAGCAGCTTAGCAGGGGGCGGTCAGCCCCAGCATTTT. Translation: CASSLAGGGQPQHF.

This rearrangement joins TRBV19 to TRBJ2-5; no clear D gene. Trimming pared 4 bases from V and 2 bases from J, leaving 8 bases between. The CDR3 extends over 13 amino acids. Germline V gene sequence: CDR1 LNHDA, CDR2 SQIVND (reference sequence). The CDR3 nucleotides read TGTGCCAGTAGTAGGGCTTTTCAAGAGACCCAGTACTTC. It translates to CASSRAFQETQYF.

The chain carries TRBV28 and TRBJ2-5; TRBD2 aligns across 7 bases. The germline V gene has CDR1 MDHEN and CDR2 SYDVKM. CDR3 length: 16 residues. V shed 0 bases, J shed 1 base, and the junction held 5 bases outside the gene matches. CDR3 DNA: TGTGCCAGCAGTTTATGGGGGGGGGTTTCCCAAGAGACCCAGTACTTC. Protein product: CASSLWGGVSQETQYF.